This paragraph covers one T cell receptor (beta chain) sequence. The method was immunoSEQ multiplex PCR; TCRdb's version includes in-frame clones alone and lacks a portion of them. The table records roughly 120,000 clones, approximately 82% of them present only once. This sample was taken from a study of blood T cell repertoires in COVID-19. The sequenced sample consisted of peripheral blood. This sequence was found in a woman over 75 with acute or convalescent COVID-19.

Here the CDR3 reads CAISESGRGNTGELFF. The DNA for the CDR3 is TGTGCCATCAGTGAGTCCGGGAGGGGGAACACCGGGGAGCTGTTTTTT. V and J are TRBV10-3 and TRBJ2-2; 8 positions match TRBD2. Looked up from germline, CDR1 is ENHRY and CDR2 is SYGVKD. CDR3 length: 16 amino acids. V trimming: 0 bases; J trimming: 1 base; junction bases outside the gene matches: 1.